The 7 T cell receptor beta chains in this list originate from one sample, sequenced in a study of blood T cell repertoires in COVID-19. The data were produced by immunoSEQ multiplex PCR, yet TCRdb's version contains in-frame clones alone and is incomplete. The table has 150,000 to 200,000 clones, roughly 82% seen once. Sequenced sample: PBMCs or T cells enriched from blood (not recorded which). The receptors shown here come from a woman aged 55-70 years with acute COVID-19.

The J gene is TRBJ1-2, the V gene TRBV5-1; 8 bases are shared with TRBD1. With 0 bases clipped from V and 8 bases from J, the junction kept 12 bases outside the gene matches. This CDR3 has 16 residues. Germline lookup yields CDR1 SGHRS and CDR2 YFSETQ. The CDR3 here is CASSLDGQGAGLGYTF. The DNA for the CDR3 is TGCGCCAGCAGCTTGGATGGGCAGGGGGCTGGGTTAGGCTACACCTTC.

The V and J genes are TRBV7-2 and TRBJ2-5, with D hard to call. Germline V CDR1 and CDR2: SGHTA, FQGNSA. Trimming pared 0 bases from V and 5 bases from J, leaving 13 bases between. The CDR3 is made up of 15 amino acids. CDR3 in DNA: TGTGCCAGCAGCTTAGCCCACCAGGTAACGGAGACCCAGTACTTC. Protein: CASSLAHQVTETQYF.

The CDR3 DNA reads TGTGTCACCTCGGGGGGGATGAACACTGAAGCTTTCTTT. This gives the protein CVTSGGMNTEAFF. This chain joins TRBV9 and TRBJ1-1; possibly TRBD1 for D (5 bases). Germline V gene data show CDR1 as SGDLS and CDR2 as YYNGEE. The CDR3 length is 13 residues.

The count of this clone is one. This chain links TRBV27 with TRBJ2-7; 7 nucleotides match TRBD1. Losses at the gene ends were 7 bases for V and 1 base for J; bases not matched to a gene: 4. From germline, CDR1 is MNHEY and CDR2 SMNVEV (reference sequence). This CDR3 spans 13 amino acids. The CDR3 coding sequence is TGTGCCAGCAACCGACAGGGATCCTACGAGCAGTACTTC. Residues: CASNRQGSYEQYF.

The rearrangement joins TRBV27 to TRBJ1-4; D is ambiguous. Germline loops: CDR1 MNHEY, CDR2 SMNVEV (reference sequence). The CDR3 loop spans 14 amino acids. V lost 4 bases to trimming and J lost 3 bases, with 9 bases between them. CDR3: CASSYTTSNEKLFF. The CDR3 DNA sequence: TGTGCCAGCAGTTACACTACCTCTAATGAAAAACTGTTTTTT. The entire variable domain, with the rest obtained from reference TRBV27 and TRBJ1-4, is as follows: EAQVTQNPRYLITVTGKKLTVTCSQNMNHEYMSWYRQDPGLGLRQIYYSMNVEVTDKGDVPEGYKVSRKEKRNFPLILESPSPNQTSLYFCASSYTTSNEKLFFGSGTQLSVL.

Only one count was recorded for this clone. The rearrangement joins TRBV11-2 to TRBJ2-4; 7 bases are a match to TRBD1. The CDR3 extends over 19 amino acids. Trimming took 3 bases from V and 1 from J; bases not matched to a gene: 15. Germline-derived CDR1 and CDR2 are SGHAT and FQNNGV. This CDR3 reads CASSFPSGTARGAKNIQYF. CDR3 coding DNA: TGTGCCAGCAGCTTTCCTTCCGGGACAGCTCGTGGGGCCAAAAACATTCAGTACTTC.

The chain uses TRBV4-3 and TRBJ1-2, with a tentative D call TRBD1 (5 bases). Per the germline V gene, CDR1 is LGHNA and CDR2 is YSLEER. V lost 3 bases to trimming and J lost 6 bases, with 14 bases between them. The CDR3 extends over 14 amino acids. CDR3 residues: CASSQVPGGNGYTF. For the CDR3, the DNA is TGCGCCAGCAGCCAGGTTCCCGGGGGTAATGGCTACACCTTC.